This T cell receptor (beta chain) was captured by sequencing in a study of identical twins. Trimming cost V 0 bases and J 3 bases, with 8 bases left between them. Germline CDR1 ENHRY, CDR2 SYGVKD. This CDR3 spans 15 amino acids. Study-level findings and limits: Analyses based on zero insertions could be partly confounded by invariant MAIT and iNKT cells. Insertions were fewer in abundant cord blood beta clonotypes, whereas memory repertoires showed none of this pattern.

Each CDR3 protein gets one entry after TCRdb re-called the 5' RACE reads with MiXCR. The sample includes about 810,000 distinct CDR3 sequences, about 12% of them seen just once. Ten or more counts support this clonotype. The target antigen is unknown. All donors were healthy, and all were Caucasian. These same records also appear under a second study, on yellow fever vaccine responses in identical twins.

J is TRBJ1-4 and V is TRBV10-3; tentative D call: TRBD1 (5 bases). This clonotype was sampled from a woman aged 18-29 years in good health. Material: PBMCs. The CDR3 nucleotides are TGTGCCATCAGTGAGTCTGGGGGTGCTAATGAAAAACTGTTTTTT. Protein sequence: CAISESGGANEKLFF.